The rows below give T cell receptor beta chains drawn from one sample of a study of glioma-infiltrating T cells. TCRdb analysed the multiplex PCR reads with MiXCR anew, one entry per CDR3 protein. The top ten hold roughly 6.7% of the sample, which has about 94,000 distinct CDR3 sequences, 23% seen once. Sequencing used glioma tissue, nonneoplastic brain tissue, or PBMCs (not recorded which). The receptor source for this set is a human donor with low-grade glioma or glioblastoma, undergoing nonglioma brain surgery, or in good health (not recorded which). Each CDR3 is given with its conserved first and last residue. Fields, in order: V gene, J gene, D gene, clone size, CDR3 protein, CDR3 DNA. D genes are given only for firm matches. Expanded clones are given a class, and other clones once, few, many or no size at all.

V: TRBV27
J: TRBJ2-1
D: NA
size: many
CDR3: CASSLSNPYNEQFF
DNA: TGTGCCAGCAGTTTATCGAACCCGTACAATGAGCAGTTCTTC

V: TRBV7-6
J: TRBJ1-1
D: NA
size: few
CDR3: CASSPGRGRTEAFF
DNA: TGTGCCAGCAGCCCAGGACGGGGGCGGACTGAAGCTTTCTTT

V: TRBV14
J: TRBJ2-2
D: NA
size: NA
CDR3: CASSLYTGTFNTGELFF
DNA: TGTGCCAGCAGCCTTTATACCGGGACTTTTAACACCGGGGAGCTGTTTTTT

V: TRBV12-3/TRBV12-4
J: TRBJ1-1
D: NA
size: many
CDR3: CASSDRRAAFF
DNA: TGTGCCAGCAGCGACCGGCGGGCGGCTTTCTTT

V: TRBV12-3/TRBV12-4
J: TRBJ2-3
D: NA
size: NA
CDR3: CASSETMVTCTDTQYF
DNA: TGTGCCAGCAGTGAAACTATGGTTACCTGCACAGATACACAGTATTTT

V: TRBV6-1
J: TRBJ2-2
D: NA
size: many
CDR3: CASSQYTGELFF
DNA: TGTGCCAGCAGTCAGTACACCGGGGAGCTGTTTTTT

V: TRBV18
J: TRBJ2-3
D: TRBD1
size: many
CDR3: CASSDPTRGRTDTQYF
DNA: TGTGCCAGCTCAGACCCTACCAGGGGGCGCACAGATACGCAGTATTTT

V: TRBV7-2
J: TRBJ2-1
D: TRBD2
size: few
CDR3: CASSLVVAGGYEQFF
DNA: TGTGCCAGCAGCTTAGTTGTAGCGGGGGGATATGAGCAGTTCTTC

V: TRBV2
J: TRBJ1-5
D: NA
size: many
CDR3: CASSEGWAAQPQHF
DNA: TGTGCCAGCAGTGAAGGTTGGGCGGCACAGCCCCAGCATTTT

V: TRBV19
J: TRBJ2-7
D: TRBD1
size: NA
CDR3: CASSASPGQVLLEQYF
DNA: TGTGCCAGTAGTGCCTCTCCAGGACAGGTCCTCCTCGAGCAGTACTTC

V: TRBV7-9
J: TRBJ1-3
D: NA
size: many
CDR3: CASSLRGVHSGNTIYF
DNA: TGTGCCAGCAGCTTGAGAGGGGTCCACTCTGGAAACACCATATATTTT

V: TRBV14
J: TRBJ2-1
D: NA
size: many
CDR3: CASRKGNSYNEQFF
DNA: TGTGCCAGCAGAAAGGGGAACTCCTACAATGAGCAGTTCTTC

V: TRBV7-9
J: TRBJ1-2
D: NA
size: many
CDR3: CASSLDERLGYGYTF
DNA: TGTGCCAGCAGCCTAGACGAACGCTTAGGCTATGGCTACACCTTC

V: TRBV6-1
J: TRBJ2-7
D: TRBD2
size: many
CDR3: CASSWRTSGDYEQYF
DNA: TGTGCCAGCAGTTGGCGGACTAGCGGGGACTACGAGCAGTACTTC

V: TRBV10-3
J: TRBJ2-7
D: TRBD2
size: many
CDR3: CASSGSSYEQYF
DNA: TGTGCCAGTAGCGGGAGTTCCTACGAGCAGTACTTC

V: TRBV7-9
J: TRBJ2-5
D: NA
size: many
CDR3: CASSLRTDTQETQYF
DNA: TGTGCCAGCAGCTTAAGGACAGACACTCAAGAGACCCAGTACTTC

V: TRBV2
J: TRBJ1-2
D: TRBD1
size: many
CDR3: CASSAQIGGKTNYGYTF
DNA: TGTGCCAGCAGTGCCCAGATAGGGGGCAAAACCAACTATGGCTACACCTTC

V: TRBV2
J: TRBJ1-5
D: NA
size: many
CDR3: CASSDVTGINQPQHF
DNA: TGTGCCAGCAGTGATGTTACAGGGATCAATCAGCCCCAGCATTTT

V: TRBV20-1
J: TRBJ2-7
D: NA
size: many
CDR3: CSARGAGSSYEQYF
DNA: TGCAGTGCTAGGGGGGCGGGTAGCTCCTACGAGCAGTACTTC

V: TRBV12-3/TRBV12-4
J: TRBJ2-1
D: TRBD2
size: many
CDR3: CASSLGGGNEQFF
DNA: TGTGCCAGCAGTTTAGGGGGGGGTAATGAGCAGTTCTTC

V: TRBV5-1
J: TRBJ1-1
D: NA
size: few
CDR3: CASSLSTLNTEAFF
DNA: TGCGCCAGCAGCTTATCGACACTGAACACTGAAGCTTTCTTT

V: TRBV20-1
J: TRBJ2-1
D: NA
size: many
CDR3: CSARDLASSYNEQFF
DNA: TGCAGTGCTAGAGATTTAGCGAGTTCCTACAATGAGCAGTTCTTC

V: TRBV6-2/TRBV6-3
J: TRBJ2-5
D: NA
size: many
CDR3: CASSYKRGKETQYF
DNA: TGTGCCAGCAGTTACAAGAGGGGGAAAGAGACCCAGTACTTC

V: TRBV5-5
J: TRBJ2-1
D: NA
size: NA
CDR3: CASSLVARPSGEQFF
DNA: TGTGCCAGCAGCTTGGTCGCTAGGCCCTCGGGTGAGCAGTTCTTC

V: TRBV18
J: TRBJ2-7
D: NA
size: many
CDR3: CASSPLGGTGEQYF
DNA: TGTGCCAGCTCACCTCTGGGGGGCACGGGGGAGCAGTACTTC

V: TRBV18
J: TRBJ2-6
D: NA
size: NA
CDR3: CASSPPAGANVLTF
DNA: TGTGCCAGCTCACCACCTGCCGGGGCCAACGTCCTGACTTTC

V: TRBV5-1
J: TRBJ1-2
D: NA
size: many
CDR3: CASSSEGNYGYTF
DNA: TGCGCCAGCAGCTCGGAGGGTAACTATGGCTACACCTTC

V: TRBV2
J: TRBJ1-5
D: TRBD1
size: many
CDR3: CASSAGTGDDQPQHF
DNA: TGTGCCAGCAGCGCCGGGACAGGGGACGATCAGCCCCAGCATTTT

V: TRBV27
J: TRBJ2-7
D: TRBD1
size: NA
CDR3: CASSLTLGQWATGRYEQYF
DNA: TGTGCCAGCAGCTTAACCTTGGGACAGTGGGCTACGGGTCGCTACGAGCAGTACTTC